Listed below are T cell receptor beta chains from one sample, sequenced in a study of T cells in tuberculosis. Here immunoSEQ multiplex PCR was the method, and the copy in TCRdb shows in-frame clones only, minus some. The sample shows about 34,000 clones, 95% to 97% of them seen only once. Specimen: PBMCs. These receptors came from a donor aged 10 to 29 with latent tuberculosis or without tuberculosis infection. Each CDR3 is given with its conserved first and last residue. The D gene is left open where the match is weak. Rows may omit the clone size; those that give it use once, few, many or a size class.

J: TRBJ1-2
V: TRBV6-1
size: -
D: TRBD1
DNA: TGTGCCAGCAGGATGGGGGGGGGACAGGACTATGGCTACACCTTC
CDR3: CASRMGGGQDYGYTF

J: TRBJ2-1
V: TRBV4-1
size: -
D: TRBD2
DNA: TGCGCCAGCAGTCTAAGCGGGGCTAGCGGGTCCAAATCCTACAATGAGCAGTTCTTC
CDR3: CASSLSGASGSKSYNEQFF

J: TRBJ2-1
V: TRBV14
size: -
D: TRBD2
DNA: TGTGCCAGCAGCCAAGTCCCCCTGCTAGCGGGGTCAAATGAGCAGTTCTTC
CDR3: CASSQVPLLAGSNEQFF

J: TRBJ2-2
V: TRBV18
size: -
D: -
DNA: TGTGCCAGCTCACGGACAGTATTGGTCGCCGGGGAGCTGTTTTTT
CDR3: CASSRTVLVAGELFF

J: TRBJ2-3
V: TRBV7-8
size: -
D: TRBD2
DNA: TGTGCCAGCAGCGAAATTCTAGCGGGGGGAAGCACAGATACGCAGTATTTT
CDR3: CASSEILAGGSTDTQYF

J: TRBJ2-5
V: TRBV15
size: -
D: TRBD2
DNA: TGTGCCACCAGCAGAGGGGGGGGACCAGGGACCCAGTACTTC
CDR3: CATSRGGGPGTQYF

J: TRBJ2-3
V: TRBV4-2
size: -
D: TRBD2
DNA: TGTGCCAGCAGCCAAGATGGTATCGTTAGCGGGACAAATATAGATACGCAGTATTTT
CDR3: CASSQDGIVSGTNIDTQYF

J: TRBJ2-5
V: TRBV9
size: -
D: TRBD2
DNA: TGTGCCAGCAGTGAAGGACTAGCGGGTTTCCAAGAGACCCAGTACTTC
CDR3: CASSEGLAGFQETQYF

J: TRBJ2-2
V: TRBV27
size: -
D: TRBD2
DNA: TGTGCCAGCAGTTCCCCCATGCGGGAGAGGGGCGGGGAGCTGTTTTTT
CDR3: CASSSPMRERGGELFF

J: TRBJ1-2
V: TRBV10-3
size: -
D: TRBD1
DNA: TGTGCCATCAGAAGGGACAGGACGCGCTATGGCTACACCTTC
CDR3: CAIRRDRTRYGYTF

J: TRBJ2-1
V: TRBV20-1
size: -
D: -
DNA: TGCAGTGCTAGCAATTACAATGAGCAGTTCTTC
CDR3: CSASNYNEQFF

J: TRBJ2-7
V: TRBV6-1
size: -
D: TRBD2
DNA: TGTGCCAGCAGTAAAGGCCAGGGGAGCGGGAGTTACGAGCAGTACTTC
CDR3: CASSKGQGSGSYEQYF

J: TRBJ2-3
V: TRBV5-1
size: -
D: -
DNA: TGCGCCAGCAGCTCTATTGGACAGCACACAGATACGCAGTATTTT
CDR3: CASSSIGQHTDTQYF

J: TRBJ2-7
V: TRBV25-1
size: -
D: TRBD1
DNA: TGTGCCAGCAGTGTCGCCGGACAGGGGAGATACGAGCAGTACTTC
CDR3: CASSVAGQGRYEQYF

J: TRBJ1-3
V: TRBV12-5
size: -
D: -
DNA: TGTGCTAGTGGTTTGGTATCTGGGGCCAGCTACTCTGGAAACACCATATATTTT
CDR3: CASGLVSGASYSGNTIYF

J: TRBJ2-2
V: TRBV7-9
size: -
D: -
DNA: TGTGCCAGCAGCTTAGGATTCCTCTGGCCGTTAAACACCGGGGAGCTGTTTTTT
CDR3: CASSLGFLWPLNTGELFF

J: TRBJ1-2
V: TRBV28
size: -
D: -
DNA: TGTGCCAGCAGTCCCCGAGAGGGGGACGATGGCTACACCTTC
CDR3: CASSPREGDDGYTF

J: TRBJ1-3
V: TRBV1
size: -
D: -
DNA: TGCACCAGCAGCCACCCCCGGGACATTAACTCTGGAAACACCATATATTTT
CDR3: CTSSHPRDINSGNTIYF

J: TRBJ2-7
V: TRBV2
size: -
D: TRBD2
DNA: TGTGCCAGCAGTGACCTGCTAGCGGGGGCTTACGAGCAGTACTTC
CDR3: CASSDLLAGAYEQYF

J: TRBJ1-1
V: TRBV4-1
size: -
D: -
DNA: TGCGCCAGCAGCCAAGAAGGGGGCACTGAAGCTTTCTTT
CDR3: CASSQEGGTEAFF

J: TRBJ2-1
V: TRBV5-4
size: -
D: TRBD2
DNA: TGTGCCAGCAGCTTCGGTGGGAGGGCAAACTACAATGAGCAGTTCTTC
CDR3: CASSFGGRANYNEQFF

J: TRBJ1-4
V: TRBV5-1
size: -
D: -
DNA: TGCGCCAGCAGCTCAAAGGGGCGGTTCGACGAAAAACTGTTTTTT
CDR3: CASSSKGRFDEKLFF

J: TRBJ1-1
V: TRBV29-1
size: -
D: TRBD1
DNA: TGCAGCGTTTCCTCCACGACAGGGGGCACTGAAGCTTTCTTT
CDR3: CSVSSTTGGTEAFF

J: TRBJ2-7
V: TRBV11-2
size: -
D: TRBD2
DNA: TGTGCCAGCAAACTAGCGGGGGGATACGAGCAGTACTTC
CDR3: CASKLAGGYEQYF

J: TRBJ1-2
V: TRBV5-5
size: once
D: -
DNA: TGTGCCAGCAGCTTGGCAATTCAGTCCTATGGCTACACCTTC
CDR3: CASSLAIQSYGYTF

J: TRBJ1-5
V: TRBV18
size: -
D: -
DNA: TGTGCCAGCTCCTCGGGACACGACGTAGCTAAACAGCCCCAGCATTTT
CDR3: CASSSGHDVAKQPQHF

J: TRBJ2-2
V: TRBV19
size: -
D: -
DNA: TGTGCCAGTAGTCACGCCCCTCGGGGAGGGGAGCTGTTTTTT
CDR3: CASSHAPRGGELFF

J: TRBJ2-1
V: TRBV11-2
size: -
D: TRBD2
DNA: TGTGCCAGCAGCTTCCTAGCGGGGGGCTCTCATGAGCAGTTCTTC
CDR3: CASSFLAGGSHEQFF

J: TRBJ2-1
V: TRBV11-2
size: -
D: -
DNA: TGTGCCAGCAGCTTAGGTAGCTACAATGAGCAGTTCTTC
CDR3: CASSLGSYNEQFF

J: TRBJ2-1
V: TRBV6-5
size: -
D: -
DNA: TGTGCCAGCACCACACAAGCGGGCAATGAGCAGTTCTTC
CDR3: CASTTQAGNEQFF

J: TRBJ2-7
V: TRBV2
size: -
D: -
DNA: TGTGCCAGCAACGGAGGGGTGCCCCCCTACGAGCAGTACTTC
CDR3: CASNGGVPPYEQYF

J: TRBJ1-1
V: TRBV2
size: -
D: TRBD1
DNA: TGTGCCAGCAGTGAAGTTCCGGGACAGATTACTGAAGCTTTCTTT
CDR3: CASSEVPGQITEAFF

J: TRBJ1-2
V: TRBV7-2
size: -
D: -
DNA: TGTGCCAGCAGCCGACAGCCGCTAAGCTATGGCTACACCTTC
CDR3: CASSRQPLSYGYTF

J: TRBJ1-1
V: TRBV5-1
size: -
D: TRBD1
DNA: TGCGCCAGCAGCACGGGACAGGGAATTTTTAACACTGAAGCTTTCTTT
CDR3: CASSTGQGIFNTEAFF

J: TRBJ2-3
V: TRBV5-1
size: -
D: TRBD2
DNA: TGCGCCAGCAGCCGAACCGGGACTATCACAGATACGCAGTATTTT
CDR3: CASSRTGTITDTQYF